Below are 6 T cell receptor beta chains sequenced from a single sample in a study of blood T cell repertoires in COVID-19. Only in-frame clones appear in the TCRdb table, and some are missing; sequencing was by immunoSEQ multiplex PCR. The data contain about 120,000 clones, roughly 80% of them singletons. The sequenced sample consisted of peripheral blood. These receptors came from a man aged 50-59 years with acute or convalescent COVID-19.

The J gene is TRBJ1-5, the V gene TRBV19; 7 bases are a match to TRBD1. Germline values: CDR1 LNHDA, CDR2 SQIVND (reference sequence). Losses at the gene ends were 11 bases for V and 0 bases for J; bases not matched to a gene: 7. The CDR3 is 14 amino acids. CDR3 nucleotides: TGTGCCGGCCAGGGGGGCGATAGCAATCAGCCCCAGCATTTT. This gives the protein CAGQGGDSNQPQHF.

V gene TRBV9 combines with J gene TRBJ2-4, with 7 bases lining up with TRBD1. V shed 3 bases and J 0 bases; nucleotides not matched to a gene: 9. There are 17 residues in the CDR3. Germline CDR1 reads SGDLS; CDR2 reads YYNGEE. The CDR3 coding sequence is TGTGCCAGCAGCGCAGGGACAGCTCTCCTAGCCAAAAACATTCAGTACTTC. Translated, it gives CASSAGTALLAKNIQYF.

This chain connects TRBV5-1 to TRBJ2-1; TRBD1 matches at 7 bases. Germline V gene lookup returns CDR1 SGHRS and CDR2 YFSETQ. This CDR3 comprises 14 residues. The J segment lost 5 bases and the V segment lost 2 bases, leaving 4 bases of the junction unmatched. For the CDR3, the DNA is TGCGCCAGCAGCTTCCAGGGGGAGAACAATGAGCAGTTCTTC. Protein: CASSFQGENNEQFF. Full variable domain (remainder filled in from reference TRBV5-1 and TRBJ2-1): KAGVTQTPRYLIKTRGQQVTLSCSPISGHRSVSWYQQTPGQGLQFLFEYFSETQRNKGNFPGRFSGRQFSNSRSEMNVSTLELGDSALYLCASSFQGENNEQFFGPGTRLTVL.

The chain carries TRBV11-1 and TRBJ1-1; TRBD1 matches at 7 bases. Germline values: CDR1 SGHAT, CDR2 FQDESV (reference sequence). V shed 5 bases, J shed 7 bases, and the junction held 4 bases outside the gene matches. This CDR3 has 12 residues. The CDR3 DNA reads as TGTGCCAGCAGCCAAAGGGGGCTTGAAGCTTTCTTT. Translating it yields CASSQRGLEAFF.

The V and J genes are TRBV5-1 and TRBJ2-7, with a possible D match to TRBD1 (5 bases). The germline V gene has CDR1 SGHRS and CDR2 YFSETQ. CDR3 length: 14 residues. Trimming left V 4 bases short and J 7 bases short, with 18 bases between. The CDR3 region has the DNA TGCGCCAGCAGCCATCCCGACAGCCCTGGGGAGCAGTACTTC. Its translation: CASSHPDSPGEQYF.

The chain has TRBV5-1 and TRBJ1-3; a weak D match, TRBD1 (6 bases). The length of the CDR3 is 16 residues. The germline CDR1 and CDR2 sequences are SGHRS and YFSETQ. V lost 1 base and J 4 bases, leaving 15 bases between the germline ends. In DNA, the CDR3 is TGCGCCAGCAGCTTGAACAGGGCGGTGTGGGGAAACACCATATATTTT. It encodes CASSLNRAVWGNTIYF. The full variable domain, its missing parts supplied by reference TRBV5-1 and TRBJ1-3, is KAGVTQTPRYLIKTRGQQVTLSCSPISGHRSVSWYQQTPGQGLQFLFEYFSETQRNKGNFPGRFSGRQFSNSRSEMNVSTLELGDSALYLCASSLNRAVWGNTIYFGEGSWLTVV.